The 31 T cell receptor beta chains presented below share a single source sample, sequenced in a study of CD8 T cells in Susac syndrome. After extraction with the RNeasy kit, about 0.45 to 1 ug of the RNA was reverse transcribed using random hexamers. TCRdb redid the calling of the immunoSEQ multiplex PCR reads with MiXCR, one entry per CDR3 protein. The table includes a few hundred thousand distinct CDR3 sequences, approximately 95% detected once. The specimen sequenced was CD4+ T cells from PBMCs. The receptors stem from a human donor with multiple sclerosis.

In nucleotides, the CDR3 is TGTGCCAGCAGCCAAGATTCCCAGGGTAACTATGGCTACACCTTC. It yields the protein CASSQDSQGNYGYTF. This chain joins TRBV3-1 and TRBJ1-2; D is possibly TRBD1 (5 bases). V lost 0 bases to trimming and J lost 1 base, with 9 bases between them. From germline, CDR1 is LGHDT and CDR2 YNNKEL (reference sequence). This CDR3 spans 15 amino acids. The complete variable domain, with remaining parts taken from reference TRBV3-1 and TRBJ1-2, reads DTAVSQTPKYLVTQMGNDKSIKCEQNLGHDTMYWYKQDSKKFLKIMFSYNNKELIINETVPNRFSPKSPDKAHLNLHINSLELGDSAVYFCASSQDSQGNYGYTFGSGTRLTVV.

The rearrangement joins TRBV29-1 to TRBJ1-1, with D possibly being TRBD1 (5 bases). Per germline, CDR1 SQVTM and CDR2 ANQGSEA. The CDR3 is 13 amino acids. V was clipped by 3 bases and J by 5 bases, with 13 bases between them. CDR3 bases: TGCAGCGTTGATCGGGGCGCGGATACTGAAGCTTTCTTT. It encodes CSVDRGADTEAFF.

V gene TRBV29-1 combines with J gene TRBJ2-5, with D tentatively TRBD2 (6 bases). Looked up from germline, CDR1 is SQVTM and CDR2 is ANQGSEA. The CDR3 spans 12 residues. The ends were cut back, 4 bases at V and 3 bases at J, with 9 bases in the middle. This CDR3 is CSVAGGKETQYF. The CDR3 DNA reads TGCAGCGTTGCGGGCGGGAAAGAGACCCAGTACTTC. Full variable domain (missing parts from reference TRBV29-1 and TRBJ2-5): SAVISQKPSRDICQRGTSLTIQCQVDSQVTMMFWYRQQPGQSLTLIATANQGSEATYESGFVIDKFPISRPNLTFSTLTVSNMSPEDSSIYLCSVAGGKETQYFGPGTRLLVL.

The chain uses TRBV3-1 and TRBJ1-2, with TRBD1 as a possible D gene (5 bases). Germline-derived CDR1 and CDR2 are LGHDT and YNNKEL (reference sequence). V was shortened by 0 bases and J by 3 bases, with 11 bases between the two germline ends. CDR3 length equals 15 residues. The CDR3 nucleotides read TGTGCCAGCAGCCAAGATCGATGGGGGGACTATGGCTACACCTTC. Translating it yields CASSQDRWGDYGYTF.

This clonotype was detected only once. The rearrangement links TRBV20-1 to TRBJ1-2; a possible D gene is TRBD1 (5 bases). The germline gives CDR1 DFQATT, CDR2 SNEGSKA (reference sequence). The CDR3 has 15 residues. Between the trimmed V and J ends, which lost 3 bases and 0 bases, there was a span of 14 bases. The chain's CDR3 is CSARRDPGTNYGYTF. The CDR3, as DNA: TGCAGTGCTAGGCGGGACCCCGGGACTAACTATGGCTACACCTTC.

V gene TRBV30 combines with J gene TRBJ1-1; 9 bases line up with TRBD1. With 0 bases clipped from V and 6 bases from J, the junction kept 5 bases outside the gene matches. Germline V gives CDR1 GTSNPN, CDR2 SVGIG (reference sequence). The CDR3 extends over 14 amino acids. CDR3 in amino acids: CAWSVGTGYSEAFF. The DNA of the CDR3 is TGTGCCTGGAGTGTGGGGACAGGGTACTCTGAAGCTTTCTTT.

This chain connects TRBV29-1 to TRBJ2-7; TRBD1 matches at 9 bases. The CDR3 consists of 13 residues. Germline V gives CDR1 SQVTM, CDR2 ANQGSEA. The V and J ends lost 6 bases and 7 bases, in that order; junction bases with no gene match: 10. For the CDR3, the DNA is TGCAGCGTCGGACAGGGGCTAAGTATTGAGCAGTACTTC. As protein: CSVGQGLSIEQYF.

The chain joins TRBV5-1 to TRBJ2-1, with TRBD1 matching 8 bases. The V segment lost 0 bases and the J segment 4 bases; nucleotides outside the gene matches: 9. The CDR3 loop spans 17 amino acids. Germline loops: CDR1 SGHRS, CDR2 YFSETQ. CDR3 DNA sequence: TGCGCCAGCAGCTTGGCCTCGGGGACAGGACCTTACAATGAGCAGTTCTTC. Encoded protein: CASSLASGTGPYNEQFF.

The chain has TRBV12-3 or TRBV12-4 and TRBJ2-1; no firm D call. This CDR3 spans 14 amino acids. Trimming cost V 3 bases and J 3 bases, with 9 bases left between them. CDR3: CASSFERIYNEQFF. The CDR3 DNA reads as TGTGCCAGCAGTTTCGAGCGAATCTACAATGAGCAGTTCTTC.

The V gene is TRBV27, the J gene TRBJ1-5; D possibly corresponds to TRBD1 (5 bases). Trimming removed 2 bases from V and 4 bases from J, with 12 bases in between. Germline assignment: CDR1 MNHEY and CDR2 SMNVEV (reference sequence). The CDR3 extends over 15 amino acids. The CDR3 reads CASSLRGRWNQPQHF. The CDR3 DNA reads TGTGCCAGCAGTTTACGGGGGAGGTGGAATCAGCCCCAGCATTTT.

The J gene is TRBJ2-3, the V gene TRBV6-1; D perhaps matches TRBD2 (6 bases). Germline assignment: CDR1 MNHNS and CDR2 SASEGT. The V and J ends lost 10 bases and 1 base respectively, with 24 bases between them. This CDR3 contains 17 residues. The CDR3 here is CATRRGFSARGTDTQYF. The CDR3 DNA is TGTGCCACCCGCCGGGGGTTTAGCGCGAGGGGCACAGATACGCAGTATTTT.

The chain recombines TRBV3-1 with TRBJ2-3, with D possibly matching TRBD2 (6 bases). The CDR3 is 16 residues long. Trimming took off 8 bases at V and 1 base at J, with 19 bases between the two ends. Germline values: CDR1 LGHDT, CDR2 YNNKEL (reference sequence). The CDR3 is CASGLGRASGTDTQYF. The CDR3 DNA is TGTGCCAGCGGACTCGGCCGAGCTAGCGGCACAGATACGCAGTATTTT.

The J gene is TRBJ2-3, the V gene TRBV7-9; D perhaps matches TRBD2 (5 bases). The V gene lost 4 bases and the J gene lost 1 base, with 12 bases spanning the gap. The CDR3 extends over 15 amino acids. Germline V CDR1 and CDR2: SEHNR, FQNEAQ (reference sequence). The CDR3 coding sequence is TGTGCCAGCAGCTCCCTAGCAGATCGCACAGATACGCAGTATTTT. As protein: CASSSLADRTDTQYF.

The CDR3 loop reads CSVTWDRGNGYTF. CDR3 coding DNA: TGCAGTGTAACTTGGGACAGGGGCAATGGCTACACCTTC. This chain links TRBV20-1 with TRBJ1-2, with 10 bases matching TRBD1. The CDR3 extends over 13 amino acids. With V trimmed by 7 bases and J by 6 bases, 8 bases remained unmatched. Per germline, CDR1 DFQATT and CDR2 SNEGSKA (reference sequence).

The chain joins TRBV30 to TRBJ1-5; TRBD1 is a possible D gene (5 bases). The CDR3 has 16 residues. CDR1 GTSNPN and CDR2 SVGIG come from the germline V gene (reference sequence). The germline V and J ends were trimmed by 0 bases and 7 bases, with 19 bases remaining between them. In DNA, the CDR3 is TGTGCCTGGAGTGTACGAGGGTCGTTGGGGGGACAGCCCCAGCATTTT. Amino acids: CAWSVRGSLGGQPQHF.

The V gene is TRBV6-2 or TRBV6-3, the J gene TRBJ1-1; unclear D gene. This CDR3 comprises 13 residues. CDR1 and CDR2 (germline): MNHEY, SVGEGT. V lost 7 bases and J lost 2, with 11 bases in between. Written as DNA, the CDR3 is TGTGCCAGCAACCCGGACGGAAACACTGAAGCTTTCTTT. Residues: CASNPDGNTEAFF.

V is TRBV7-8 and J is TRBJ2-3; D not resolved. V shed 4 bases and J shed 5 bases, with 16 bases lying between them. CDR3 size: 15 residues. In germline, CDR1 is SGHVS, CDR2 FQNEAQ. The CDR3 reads CASSSRARKLDTQYF. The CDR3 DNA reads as TGTGCCAGCAGCTCTCGGGCGCGAAAGTTAGATACGCAGTATTTT.

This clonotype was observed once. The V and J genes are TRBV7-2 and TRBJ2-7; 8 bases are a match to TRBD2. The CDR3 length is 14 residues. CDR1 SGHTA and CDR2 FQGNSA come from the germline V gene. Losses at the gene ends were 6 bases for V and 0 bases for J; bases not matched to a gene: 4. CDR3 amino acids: CASSRGGYSYEQYF. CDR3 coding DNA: TGTGCCAGCAGTCGGGGGGGCTACTCCTACGAGCAGTACTTC.

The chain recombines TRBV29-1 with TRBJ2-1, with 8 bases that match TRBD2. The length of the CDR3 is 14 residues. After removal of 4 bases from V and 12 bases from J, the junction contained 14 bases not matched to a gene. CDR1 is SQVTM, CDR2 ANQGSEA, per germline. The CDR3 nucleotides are TGCAGCGTTGGGAGTAGCGGGACTCGTCGGACGCAGTTCTTC. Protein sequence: CSVGSSGTRRTQFF.

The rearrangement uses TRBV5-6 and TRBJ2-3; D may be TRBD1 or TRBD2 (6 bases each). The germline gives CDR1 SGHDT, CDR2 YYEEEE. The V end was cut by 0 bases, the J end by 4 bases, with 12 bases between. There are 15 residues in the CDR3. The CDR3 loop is CASSLVSGAADTQYF. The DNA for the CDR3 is TGTGCCAGCAGCTTGGTTTCGGGGGCCGCAGATACGCAGTATTTT. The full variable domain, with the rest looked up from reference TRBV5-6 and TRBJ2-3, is DAGVTQSPTHLIKTRGQQVTLRCSPKSGHDTVSWYQQALGQGPQFIFQYYEEEERQRGNFPDRFSGHQFPNYSSELNVNALLLGDSALYLCASSLVSGAADTQYFGPGTRLTVL.

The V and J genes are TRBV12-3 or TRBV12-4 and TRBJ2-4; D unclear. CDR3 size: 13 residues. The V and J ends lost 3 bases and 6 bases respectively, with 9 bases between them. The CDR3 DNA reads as TGTGCCAGCAGTTTTTTCGAGCTAAACATTCAGTACTTC. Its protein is CASSFFELNIQYF.

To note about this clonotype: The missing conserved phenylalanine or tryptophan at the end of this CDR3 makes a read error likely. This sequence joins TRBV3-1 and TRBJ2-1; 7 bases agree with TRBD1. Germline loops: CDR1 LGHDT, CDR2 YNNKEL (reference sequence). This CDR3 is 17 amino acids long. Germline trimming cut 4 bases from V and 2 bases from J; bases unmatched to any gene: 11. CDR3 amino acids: CASSRGDRGGTYNEQFS. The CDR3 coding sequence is TGTGCCAGCAGCCGTGGGGACAGAGGAGGAACCTACAATGAGCAGTTCTCC.

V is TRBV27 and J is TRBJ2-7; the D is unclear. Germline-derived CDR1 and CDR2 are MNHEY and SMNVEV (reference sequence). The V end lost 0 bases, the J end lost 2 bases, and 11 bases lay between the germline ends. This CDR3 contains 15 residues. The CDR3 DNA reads TGTGCCAGCAGTTTATCGACCGGAACTACCTACGAGCAGTACTTC. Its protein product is CASSLSTGTTYEQYF.

The CDR3 DNA follows: TGCAGTGCTAGAGATGGTCAGGGGTTGGAGACCCAGTACTTC. This encodes CSARDGQGLETQYF. The chain links TRBV20-1 to TRBJ2-5; perhaps TRBD1 as D (6 bases). This CDR3 contains 14 residues. Trimming took off 0 bases at V and 5 bases at J, with 13 bases between the two ends. The germline gives CDR1 DFQATT, CDR2 SNEGSKA (reference sequence).

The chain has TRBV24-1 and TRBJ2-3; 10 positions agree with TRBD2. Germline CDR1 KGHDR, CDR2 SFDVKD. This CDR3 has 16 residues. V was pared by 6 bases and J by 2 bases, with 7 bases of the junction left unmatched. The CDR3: CATSRLAGELTDTQYF. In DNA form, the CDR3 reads TGTGCCACCAGTAGGCTAGCGGGGGAACTCACAGATACGCAGTATTTT.

Written as DNA, the CDR3 is TGCAGCGTCCGCGCGACAGGGATCCCCTCTGGGGCCAACGTCCTGACTTTC. Its translation is CSVRATGIPSGANVLTF. This chain joins TRBV29-1 and TRBJ2-6; TRBD1 matches 7 bases. Looked up from germline, CDR1 is SQVTM and CDR2 is ANQGSEA. Trimming cost V 6 bases and J 0 bases; bases outside gene matches: 11. CDR3 size: 17 residues.

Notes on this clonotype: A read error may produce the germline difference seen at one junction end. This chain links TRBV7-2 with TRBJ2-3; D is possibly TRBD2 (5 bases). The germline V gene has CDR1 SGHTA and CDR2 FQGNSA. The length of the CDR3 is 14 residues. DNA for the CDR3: TGTGCCAGCGGCTTTGACGGGGGCACAGATACGCAGTATTTT. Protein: CASGFDGGTDTQYF.

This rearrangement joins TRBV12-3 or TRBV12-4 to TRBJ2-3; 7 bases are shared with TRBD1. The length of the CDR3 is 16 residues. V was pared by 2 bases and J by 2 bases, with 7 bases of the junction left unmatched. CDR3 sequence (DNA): TGTGCCAGCAGTTTATCGGGACAGTCGTTCACAGATACGCAGTATTTT. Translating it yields CASSLSGQSFTDTQYF.

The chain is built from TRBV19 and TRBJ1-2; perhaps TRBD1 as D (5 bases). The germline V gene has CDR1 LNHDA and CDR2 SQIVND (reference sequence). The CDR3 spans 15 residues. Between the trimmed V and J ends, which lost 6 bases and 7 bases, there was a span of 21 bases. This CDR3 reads CASSHRGIPYRGYTF. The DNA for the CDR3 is TGTGCCAGTAGCCACCGGGGGATCCCCTATCGTGGCTACACCTTC.

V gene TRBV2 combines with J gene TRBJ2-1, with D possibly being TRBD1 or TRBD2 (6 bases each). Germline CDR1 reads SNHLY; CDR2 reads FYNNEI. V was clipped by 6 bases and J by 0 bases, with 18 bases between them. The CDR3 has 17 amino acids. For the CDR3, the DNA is TGTGCCAGCAGGGCGGGAAACAGGGCCCGCTCCTACAATGAGCAGTTCTTC. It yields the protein CASRAGNRARSYNEQFF.

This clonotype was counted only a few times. As DNA, the CDR3 is TGTGCCAGCAGCCAGATCGGGGAGACCCAGTACTTC. Its translation: CASSQIGETQYF. The chain joins TRBV9 to TRBJ2-5; D not resolved. The CDR3 has 12 residues. CDR1 is SGDLS and CDR2 is YYNGEE in the germline V gene. V dropped 4 bases and J dropped 5 bases, with 9 bases sitting between them. The full variable domain, in which reference TRBV9 and TRBJ2-5 provide the parts outside the CDR3, is DSGVTQTPKHLITATGQRVTLRCSPRSGDLSVYWYQQSLDQGLQFLIQYYNGEERAKGNILERFSAQQFPDLHSELNLSSLELGDSALYFCASSQIGETQYFGPGTRLLVL.